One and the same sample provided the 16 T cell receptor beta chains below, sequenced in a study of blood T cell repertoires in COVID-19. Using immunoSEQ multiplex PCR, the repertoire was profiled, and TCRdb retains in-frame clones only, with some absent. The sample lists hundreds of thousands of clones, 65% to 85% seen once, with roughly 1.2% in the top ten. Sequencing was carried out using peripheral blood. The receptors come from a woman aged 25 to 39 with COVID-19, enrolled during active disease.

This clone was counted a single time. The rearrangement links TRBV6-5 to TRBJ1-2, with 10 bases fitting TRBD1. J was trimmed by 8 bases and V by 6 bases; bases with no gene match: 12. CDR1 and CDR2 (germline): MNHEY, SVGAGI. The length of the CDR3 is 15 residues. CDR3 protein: CASRPGQGYSEGYTF. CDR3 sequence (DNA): TGTGCCAGCAGGCCGGGACAGGGGTATTCGGAGGGCTACACCTTC.

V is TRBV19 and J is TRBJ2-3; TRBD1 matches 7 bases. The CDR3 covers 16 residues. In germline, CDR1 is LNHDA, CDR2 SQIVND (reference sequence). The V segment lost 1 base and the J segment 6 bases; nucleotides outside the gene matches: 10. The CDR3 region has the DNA TGTGCCAGTAGTATAGTAGGAGACAGGGTTCAGGATACGCAGTATTTT. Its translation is CASSIVGDRVQDTQYF. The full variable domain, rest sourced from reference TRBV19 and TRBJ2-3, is DGGITQSPKYLFRKEGQNVTLSCEQNLNHDAMYWYRQDPGQGLRLIYYSQIVNDFQKGDIAEGYSVSREKKESFPLTVTSAQKNPTAFYLCASSIVGDRVQDTQYFGPGTRLTVL.

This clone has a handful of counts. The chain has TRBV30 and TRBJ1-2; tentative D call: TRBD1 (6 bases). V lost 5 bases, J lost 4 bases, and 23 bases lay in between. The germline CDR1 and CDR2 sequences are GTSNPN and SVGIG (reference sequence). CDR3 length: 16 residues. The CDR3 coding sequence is TGTGCCTGGGGATTCCGGACGTCGCCCAGGGGCTATGGCTACACCTTC. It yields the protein CAWGFRTSPRGYGYTF.

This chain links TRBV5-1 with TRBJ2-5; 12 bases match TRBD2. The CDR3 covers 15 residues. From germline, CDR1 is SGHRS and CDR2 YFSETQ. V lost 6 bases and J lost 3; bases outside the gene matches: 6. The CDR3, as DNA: TGCGCCAGCAACCGACTAGCGGGAGTGGAAGAGACCCAGTACTTC. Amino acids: CASNRLAGVEETQYF.

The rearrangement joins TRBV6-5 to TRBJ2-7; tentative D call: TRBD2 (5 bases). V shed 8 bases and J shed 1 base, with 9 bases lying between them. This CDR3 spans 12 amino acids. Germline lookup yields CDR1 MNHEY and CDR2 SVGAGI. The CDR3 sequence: CASRGPSYEQYF. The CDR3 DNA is TGTGCCAGCCGCGGGCCTTCCTACGAGCAGTACTTC.

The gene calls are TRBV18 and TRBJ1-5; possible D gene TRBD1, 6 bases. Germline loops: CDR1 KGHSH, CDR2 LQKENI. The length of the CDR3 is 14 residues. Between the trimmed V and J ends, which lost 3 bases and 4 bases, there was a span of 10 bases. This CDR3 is CASSPQQGNQPQHF. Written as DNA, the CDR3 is TGTGCCAGCTCACCGCAACAGGGAAATCAGCCCCAGCATTTT.

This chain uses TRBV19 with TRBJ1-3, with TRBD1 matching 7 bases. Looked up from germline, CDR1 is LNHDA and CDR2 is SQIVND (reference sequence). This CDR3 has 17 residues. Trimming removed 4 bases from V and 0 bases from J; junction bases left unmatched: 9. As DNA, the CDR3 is TGTGCCAGTAGTAACCCGGGACAGACCGCCTCTGGAAACACCATATATTTT. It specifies CASSNPGQTASGNTIYF.

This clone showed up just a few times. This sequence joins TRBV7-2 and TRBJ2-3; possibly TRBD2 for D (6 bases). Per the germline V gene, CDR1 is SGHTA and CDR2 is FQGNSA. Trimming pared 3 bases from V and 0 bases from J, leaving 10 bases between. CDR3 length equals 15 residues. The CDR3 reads CASSLSGLSTDTQYF. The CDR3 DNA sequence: TGTGCCAGCAGCTTGAGCGGGTTAAGCACAGATACGCAGTATTTT. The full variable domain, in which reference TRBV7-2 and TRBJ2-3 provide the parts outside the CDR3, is GAGVSQSPSNKVTEKGKDVELRCDPISGHTALYWYRQSLGQGLEFLIYFQGNSAPDKSGLPSDRFSAERTGGSVSTLTIQRTQQEDSAVYLCASSLSGLSTDTQYFGPGTRLTVL.

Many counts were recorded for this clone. CDR3 DNA: TGCGCCAGCAGCCAAGATTTCAAGGGGCGCGAGCAGTACTTC. Its translation: CASSQDFKGREQYF. The chain combines TRBV4-3 with TRBJ2-7; perhaps TRBD1 as D (5 bases). V was shortened by 0 bases and J by 6 bases, with 12 bases between the two germline ends. CDR3 length equals 14 residues. The germline gives CDR1 LGHNA, CDR2 YSLEER.

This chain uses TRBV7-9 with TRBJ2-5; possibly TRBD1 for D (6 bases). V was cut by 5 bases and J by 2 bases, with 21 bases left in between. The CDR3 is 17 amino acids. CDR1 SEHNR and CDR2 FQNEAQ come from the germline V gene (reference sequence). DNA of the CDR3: TGTGCCAGCAGCCCACTACGTTTTCGAGGGGGTCAAGAGACCCAGTACTTC. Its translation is CASSPLRFRGGQETQYF.

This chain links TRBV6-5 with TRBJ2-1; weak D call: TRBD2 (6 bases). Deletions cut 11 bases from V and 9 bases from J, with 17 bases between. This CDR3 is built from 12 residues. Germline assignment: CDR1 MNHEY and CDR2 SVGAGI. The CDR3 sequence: CALGEESGEQFF. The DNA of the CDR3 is TGTGCCCTCGGGGAGGAGTCCGGTGAGCAGTTCTTC.

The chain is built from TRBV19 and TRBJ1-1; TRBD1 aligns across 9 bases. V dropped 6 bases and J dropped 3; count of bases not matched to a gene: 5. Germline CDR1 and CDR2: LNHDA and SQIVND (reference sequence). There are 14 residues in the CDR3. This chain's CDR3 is CASSRDREDTEAFF. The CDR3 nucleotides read TGTGCCAGTAGCCGGGACAGGGAAGACACTGAAGCTTTCTTT.

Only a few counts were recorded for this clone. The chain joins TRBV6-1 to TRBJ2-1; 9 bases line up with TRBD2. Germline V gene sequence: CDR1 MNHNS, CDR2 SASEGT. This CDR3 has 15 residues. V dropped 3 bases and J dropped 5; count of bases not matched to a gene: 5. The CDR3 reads CASSEASGDHNEQFF. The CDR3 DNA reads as TGTGCCAGCAGTGAGGCTAGCGGGGACCACAATGAGCAGTTCTTC.

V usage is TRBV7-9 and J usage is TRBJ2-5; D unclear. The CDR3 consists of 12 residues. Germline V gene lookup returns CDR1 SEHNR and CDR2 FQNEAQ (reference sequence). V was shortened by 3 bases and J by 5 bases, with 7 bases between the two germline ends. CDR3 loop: CASSLTEETQYF. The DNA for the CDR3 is TGTGCCAGCAGCTTGACGGAGGAGACCCAGTACTTC.

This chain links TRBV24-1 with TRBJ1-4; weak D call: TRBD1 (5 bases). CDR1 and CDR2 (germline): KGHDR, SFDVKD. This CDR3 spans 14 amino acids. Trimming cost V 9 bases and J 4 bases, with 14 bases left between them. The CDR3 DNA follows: TGTGCCACCGAGGGTCAGGGACTTAATGAAAAACTGTTTTTT. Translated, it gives CATEGQGLNEKLFF.

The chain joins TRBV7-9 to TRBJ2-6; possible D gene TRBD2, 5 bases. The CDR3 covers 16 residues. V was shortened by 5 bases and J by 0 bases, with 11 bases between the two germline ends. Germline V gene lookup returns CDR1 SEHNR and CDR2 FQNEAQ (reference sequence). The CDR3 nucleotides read TGTGCCAGCAGCAATAGGGAGCGCTCTGGGGCCAACGTCCTGACTTTC. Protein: CASSNRERSGANVLTF. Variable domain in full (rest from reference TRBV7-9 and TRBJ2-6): DTGVSQNPRHKITKRGQNVTFRCDPISEHNRLYWYRQTLGQGPEFLTYFQNEAQLEKSRLLSDRFSAERPKGSFSTLEIQRTEQGDSAMYLCASSNRERSGANVLTFGAGSRLTVL.